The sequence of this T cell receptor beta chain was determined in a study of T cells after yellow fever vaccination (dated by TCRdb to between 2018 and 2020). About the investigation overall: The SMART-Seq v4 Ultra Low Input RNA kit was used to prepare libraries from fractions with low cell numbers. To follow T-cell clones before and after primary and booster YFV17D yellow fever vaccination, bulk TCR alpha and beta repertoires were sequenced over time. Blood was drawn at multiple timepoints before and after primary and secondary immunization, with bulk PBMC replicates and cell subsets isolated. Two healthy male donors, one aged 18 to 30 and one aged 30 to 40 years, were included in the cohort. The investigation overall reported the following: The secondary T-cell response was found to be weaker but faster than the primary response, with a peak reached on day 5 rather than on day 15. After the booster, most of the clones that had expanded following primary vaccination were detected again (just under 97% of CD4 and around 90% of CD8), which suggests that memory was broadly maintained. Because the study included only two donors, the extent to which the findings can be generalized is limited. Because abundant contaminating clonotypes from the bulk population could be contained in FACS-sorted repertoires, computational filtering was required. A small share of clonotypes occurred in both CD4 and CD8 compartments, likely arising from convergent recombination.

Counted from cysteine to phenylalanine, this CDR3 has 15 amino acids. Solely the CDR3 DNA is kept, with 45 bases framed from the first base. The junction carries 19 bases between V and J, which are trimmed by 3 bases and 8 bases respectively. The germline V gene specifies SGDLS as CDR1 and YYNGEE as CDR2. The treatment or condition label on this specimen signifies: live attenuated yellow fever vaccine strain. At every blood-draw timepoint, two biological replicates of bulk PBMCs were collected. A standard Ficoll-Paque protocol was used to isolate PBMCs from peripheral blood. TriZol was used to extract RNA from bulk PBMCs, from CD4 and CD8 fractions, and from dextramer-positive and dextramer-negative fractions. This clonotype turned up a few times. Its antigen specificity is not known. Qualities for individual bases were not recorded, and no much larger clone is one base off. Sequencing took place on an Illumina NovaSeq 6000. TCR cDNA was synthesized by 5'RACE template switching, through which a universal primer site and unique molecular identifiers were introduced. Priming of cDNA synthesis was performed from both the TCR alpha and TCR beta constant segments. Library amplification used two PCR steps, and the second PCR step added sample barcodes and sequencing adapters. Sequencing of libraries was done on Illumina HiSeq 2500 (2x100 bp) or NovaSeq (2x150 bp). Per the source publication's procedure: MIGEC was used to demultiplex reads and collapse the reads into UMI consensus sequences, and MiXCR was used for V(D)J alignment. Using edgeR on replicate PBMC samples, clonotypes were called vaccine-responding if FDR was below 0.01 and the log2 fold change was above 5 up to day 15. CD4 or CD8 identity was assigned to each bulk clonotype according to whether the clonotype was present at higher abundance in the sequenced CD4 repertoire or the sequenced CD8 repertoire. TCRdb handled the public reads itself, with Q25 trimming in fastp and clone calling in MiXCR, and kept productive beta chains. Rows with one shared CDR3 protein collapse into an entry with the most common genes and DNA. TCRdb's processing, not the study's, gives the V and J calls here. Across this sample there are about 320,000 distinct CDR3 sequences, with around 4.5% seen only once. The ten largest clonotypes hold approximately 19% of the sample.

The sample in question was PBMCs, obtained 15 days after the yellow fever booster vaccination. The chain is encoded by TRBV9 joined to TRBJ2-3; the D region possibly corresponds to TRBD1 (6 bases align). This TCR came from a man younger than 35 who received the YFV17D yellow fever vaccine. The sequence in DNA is TGTGCCAGCAGCGCCCCGGGACCAAGCAGGGGTACGCAGTATTTT. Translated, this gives CASSAPGPSRGTQYF.